A single sample gave rise to the 19 T cell receptor beta chains below, sequenced in a study of PD-1 blockade in mismatch repair-deficient tumors. The data were produced by immunoSEQ multiplex PCR, yet TCRdb's version contains in-frame clones alone and is incomplete. The table has tens of thousands of clones, 70% to 85% seen once. Sequencing was performed on peripheral blood, taken 2 weeks after starting pembrolizumab. Receptors originate from an adult with mismatch repair-deficient cancer.

This chain joins TRBV11-3 and TRBJ2-3, with D maybe TRBD1 (6 bases). Germline V CDR1 and CDR2: SGHNT, YENEEA. The V and J ends lost 1 base and 5 bases respectively, with 13 bases between them. CDR3 length: 15 amino acids. As DNA, the CDR3 is TGTGCCAGCAGCTTAGGACAGGTCAGTGAAGATACGCAGTATTTT. Its translation is CASSLGQVSEDTQYF.

The chain links TRBV9 to TRBJ1-5; the D is unclear. Germline V gene data show CDR1 as SGDLS and CDR2 as YYNGEE. V lost 0 bases to trimming and J lost 0 bases, with 4 bases between them. The CDR3 totals 14 residues. The CDR3 region has the DNA TGTGCCAGCAGCGTAGGGGATAGCAATCAGCCCCAGCATTTT. Protein sequence: CASSVGDSNQPQHF.

In its sample, this clone ranks as medium-sized. This chain uses TRBV14 with TRBJ2-7; 7 nucleotides line up with TRBD2. In germline, CDR1 is SGHDN, CDR2 FVKESK. Trimming cost V 3 bases and J 2 bases; bases outside gene matches: 4. The CDR3 sequence is 14 residues long. CDR3 region: CASSQAGTTYEQYF. Written as DNA, the CDR3 is TGTGCCAGCAGCCAGGCCGGGACTACCTACGAGCAGTACTTC.

V is TRBV7-6 and J is TRBJ2-5, with 9 bases fitting TRBD1. Germline CDR1 and CDR2: SGHVS and FNYEAQ. J was trimmed by 1 base and V by 5 bases; bases with no gene match: 5. The CDR3 extends over 15 amino acids. Here the CDR3 DNA reads TGTGCCAGCAGCACAGACAGGGGGTCCCAAGAGACCCAGTACTTC. Amino acids: CASSTDRGSQETQYF.

The gene calls are TRBV9 and TRBJ1-3; the match to TRBD1 covers 8 bases. V was clipped by 4 bases and J by 7 bases; unmatched bases: 7. CDR1 and CDR2 from the germline V gene are SGDLS and YYNGEE. The CDR3 is 14 residues long. The CDR3 nucleotides are TGTGCCAGCAGCCTTGGTGGACAGGGCAACACCATATATTTT. It encodes CASSLGGQGNTIYF.

This clone was seen just once. The chain has TRBV6-5 and TRBJ1-1; D unclear. Germline CDR1 reads MNHEY; CDR2 reads SVGAGI. V was clipped by 0 bases and J by 3 bases, with 8 bases between them. CDR3 length equals 14 residues. CDR3 DNA sequence: TGTGCCAGCAGTTACTCAGGTCGGGACACTGAAGCTTTCTTT. The encoded protein is CASSYSGRDTEAFF.

The rearrangement links TRBV18 to TRBJ1-1; D is ambiguous. This CDR3 spans 13 amino acids. V shed 3 bases and J shed 6 bases, with 11 bases lying between them. Germline CDR1 is KGHSH and CDR2 is LQKENI. For the CDR3, the DNA is TGTGCCAGCTCACCTTCGGTCAACGCTGAAGCTTTCTTT. It translates to CASSPSVNAEAFF. The full variable domain, with the rest looked up from reference TRBV18 and TRBJ1-1, is NAGVMQNPRHLVRRRGQEARLRCSPMKGHSHVYWYRQLPEEGLKFMVYLQKENIIDESGMPKERFSAEFPKEGPSILRIQQVVRGDSAAYFCASSPSVNAEAFFGQGTRLTVV.

This clone was picked up one time. The V and J genes are TRBV5-4 and TRBJ2-1, with TRBD2 matching over 7 bases. The CDR3 has 15 residues. V dropped 2 bases and J dropped 6; count of bases not matched to a gene: 8. CDR1 is SGHNT, CDR2 YYREEE, per germline (reference sequence). The CDR3 region is CASSFREVRSNEQFF. The CDR3 DNA follows: TGTGCCAGCAGCTTCCGGGAGGTCCGGAGCAATGAGCAGTTCTTC.

This chain connects TRBV6-5 to TRBJ1-2; a possible D gene is TRBD1 (6 bases). Trimming took 7 bases from V and 5 from J, leaving 17 bases between them. The CDR3 covers 14 residues. Germline V gene data show CDR1 as MNHEY and CDR2 as SVGAGI. The CDR3 loop is CASNQGPLLYGYTF. The CDR3 DNA reads TGTGCCAGCAACCAGGGGCCGCTCTTATATGGCTACACCTTC.

The V and J genes are TRBV25-1 and TRBJ2-2; D is unclear. CDR1 is MGHDK and CDR2 is SYGVNS in the germline V gene. The CDR3 runs to 13 residues. V lost 6 bases and J 6 bases, leaving 11 bases between the germline ends. In DNA form, the CDR3 reads TGTGCCAGCAGCCCTATCTGGTCCGGGGAGCTGTTTTTT. Its translation: CASSPIWSGELFF.

The chain combines TRBV7-3 with TRBJ2-3; tentative D call: TRBD1 (6 bases). The CDR3 consists of 13 residues. Germline V gene sequence: CDR1 SGHTA, CDR2 FQGTGA. Trimming cost V 1 base and J 6 bases, with 8 bases left between them. CDR3 bases: TGTGCCAGCAGCTTAAGCCAGGGGGATACGCAGTATTTT. Protein product: CASSLSQGDTQYF.

This sequence joins TRBV5-4 and TRBJ2-7; D perhaps matches TRBD2 (5 bases). V was pared by 6 bases and J by 6 bases, with 19 bases between. Germline V lookup: CDR1 SGHNT, CDR2 YYREEE (reference sequence). CDR3 length: 14 residues. CDR3 residues: CASTSGIEAAEQYF. The CDR3 DNA follows: TGTGCCAGCACCTCCGGGATCGAGGCGGCCGAGCAGTACTTC. Full variable domain (outside the CDR3, taken from reference TRBV5-4 and TRBJ2-7): ETGVTQSPTHLIKTRGQQVTLRCSSQSGHNTVSWYQQALGQGPQFIFQYYREEENGRGNFPPRFSGLQFPNYSSELNVNALELDDSALYLCASTSGIEAAEQYFGPGTRLTVT.

A few counts support this clone. The chain combines TRBV6-6 with TRBJ1-2, with 9 bases matching TRBD1. CDR1 and CDR2 (germline): MNHNY, SVGAGI (reference sequence). Trimming removed 5 bases from V and 13 bases from J; junction bases left unmatched: 14. This CDR3 is 14 amino acids long. CDR3 nucleotides: TGTGCCAGCAGTGGCCGGGACAGGGAGGAGGTTTGCACCTTC. The encoded protein is CASSGRDREEVCTF.

This clone was counted a few times. CDR3 sequence reads: CASSLDRSEAFF. In DNA, the CDR3 is TGTGCCAGCAGCTTGGACCGGAGTGAAGCTTTCTTT. The rearrangement joins TRBV5-4 to TRBJ1-1; D gene unclear. V was pared by 0 bases and J by 7 bases, with 7 bases between. Germline-derived CDR1 and CDR2 are SGHNT and YYREEE (reference sequence). The CDR3 length is 12 residues.

The chain employs TRBV27 and TRBJ1-4; TRBD1 matches at 7 bases. V trimming: 5 bases; J trimming: 5 bases; junction bases outside the gene matches: 8. Germline CDR1 is MNHEY and CDR2 is SMNVEV (reference sequence). The CDR3 runs 15 residues. CDR3 sequence reads: CASSQPLGGNEKLFF. The CDR3 DNA is TGTGCCAGCAGTCAGCCGCTAGGGGGCAATGAAAAACTGTTTTTT.

This clone was observed once. The chain carries TRBV7-9 and TRBJ2-3, with 13 bases that match TRBD2. The J segment lost 6 bases and the V segment lost 5 bases, leaving 11 bases of the junction unmatched. The germline V gene has CDR1 SEHNR and CDR2 FQNEAQ (reference sequence). This CDR3 has 17 amino acids. The CDR3 sequence is CASSPQGLAGARDTQYF. In nucleotides, the CDR3 is TGTGCCAGCAGCCCTCAAGGACTAGCGGGAGCGAGGGATACGCAGTATTTT. The full variable domain, completed using reference TRBV7-9 and TRBJ2-3, is DTGVSQNPRHKITKRGQNVTFRCDPISEHNRLYWYRQTLGQGPEFLTYFQNEAQLEKSRLLSDRFSAERPKGSFSTLEIQRTEQGDSAMYLCASSPQGLAGARDTQYFGPGTRLTVL.

The CDR3 loop reads CASSLGMRGTQYF. The CDR3 DNA sequence: TGTGCCAGCAGCTTAGGAATGCGGGGTACGCAGTATTTT. The J gene is TRBJ2-3, the V gene TRBV11-2; the D gene is possibly TRBD2 (6 bases). Germline V gene lookup returns CDR1 SGHAT and CDR2 FQNNGV. CDR3 length equals 13 residues. V lost 1 base to trimming and J lost 8 bases, with 10 bases between them.

The chain links TRBV5-1 to TRBJ2-7, with TRBD1 matching over 9 bases. The CDR3 length is 16 residues. The V segment lost 5 bases and the J segment 0 bases; nucleotides outside the gene matches: 9. Germline CDR1 and CDR2: SGHRS and YFSETQ. The chain's CDR3 is CASSYRGLGASYEQYF. As DNA, the CDR3 is TGCGCCAGCAGTTACAGGGGGCTTGGAGCCTCCTACGAGCAGTACTTC.

The chain carries TRBV6-6 and TRBJ1-2; weak D call: TRBD1 (5 bases). The V end was cut by 4 bases, the J end by 1 base, with 7 bases between. Germline CDR1 and CDR2: MNHNY and SVGAGI (reference sequence). The CDR3 sequence is 13 residues long. Here the CDR3 reads CASSSGFNYGYTF. Here the CDR3 DNA reads TGTGCCAGCAGTTCAGGGTTTAACTATGGCTACACCTTC.